Below are 15 T cell receptor beta chains sequenced from a single sample in a study of CD8+ T cells in alopecia areata. Sequencing relied on a cDNA template that was reverse transcribed from extracted RNA. Data came from immunoSEQ multiplex PCR; TCRdb stores just in-frame clones and leaves some out. In the table there are 150,000 or so clones, 50% to 60% of which are singletons. The specimen sequenced was CD4+ T cells sorted from blood. The receptor source for this set is a human donor in good health.

The genes are TRBV29-1 and TRBJ2-1, with 12 bases that match TRBD1. Trimming cost V 8 bases and J 8 bases; bases outside gene matches: 7. Germline V lookup: CDR1 SQVTM, CDR2 ANQGSEA. The length of the CDR3 is 13 residues. CDR3 DNA: TGCAGCTTCCGGGACAGGGGGCTTCATGAGCAGTTCTTC. Its protein is CSFRDRGLHEQFF.

In its sample, this clone was seen many times. The chain employs TRBV5-4 and TRBJ1-2; TRBD1 aligns across 9 bases. The V and J ends lost 0 bases and 8 bases, in that order; junction bases with no gene match: 2. This CDR3 is 13 amino acids long. Germline V gene sequence: CDR1 SGHNT, CDR2 YYREEE (reference sequence). The CDR3 spells CASSLDRGLGYTF. CDR3 DNA: TGTGCCAGCAGCTTGGACAGGGGGCTCGGCTACACCTTC.

CDR3 DNA: TGTGCCAGCAGCCGGACTAGCGGGAGTCGGTACGAGCAGTACTTC. Amino acid sequence: CASSRTSGSRYEQYF. This sequence joins TRBV6-5 and TRBJ2-7, with 13 bases aligning to TRBD2. V dropped 6 bases and J dropped 4; count of bases not matched to a gene: 6. This CDR3 is built from 15 residues. Germline CDR1 and CDR2: MNHEY and SVGAGI.

This clone appeared a few times. The chain couples TRBV27 to TRBJ2-7, with unresolved D. Germline V lookup: CDR1 MNHEY, CDR2 SMNVEV (reference sequence). The CDR3 totals 14 residues. V was shortened by 2 bases and J by 4 bases, with 12 bases between the two germline ends. CDR3 nucleotides: TGTGCCAGCAGTTTAAGTGACCCGTCTTACGAGCAGTACTTC. It yields the protein CASSLSDPSYEQYF.

The gene calls are TRBV11-2 and TRBJ1-4, with a weak D call TRBD1 (6 bases). Germline V lookup: CDR1 SGHAT, CDR2 FQNNGV. CDR3 length equals 14 residues. V was trimmed by 1 base and J by 10 bases, leaving 13 bases between them. The CDR3, as DNA: TGTGCCAGCAGCTTAGGTTATCGGACAGTAAAACTGTTTTTT. This codes for CASSLGYRTVKLFF.

This chain connects TRBV2 to TRBJ2-6; no clear D. The CDR3 spans 17 residues. Germline assignment: CDR1 SNHLY and CDR2 FYNNEI. Trimming took off 6 bases at V and 0 bases at J, with 15 bases between the two ends. This chain's CDR3 is CASSPSTGVSGANVLTF. The CDR3 nucleotides read TGTGCCAGCAGCCCATCAACTGGGGTCTCTGGGGCCAACGTCCTGACTTTC.

The V call is TRBV28, the J call TRBJ1-4; D unresolved. This CDR3 has 13 amino acids. Germline lookup yields CDR1 MDHEN and CDR2 SYDVKM. V lost 4 bases and J 6 bases, leaving 9 bases between the germline ends. The CDR3 loop reads CASSSGRDEKLFF. The CDR3 region has the DNA TGTGCCAGCAGTTCTGGTCGGGATGAAAAACTGTTTTTT.

The sample holds a few counts of this clone. Within the sample, other DNA sequences also encode this same CDR3. The chain uses TRBV29-1 and TRBJ1-1; D is ambiguous. Between the trimmed V and J ends, which lost 6 bases and 1 base, there was a span of 12 bases. The V gene's germline CDR1 is SQVTM and CDR2 ANQGSEA. The CDR3 totals 13 residues. The CDR3 sequence: CSVFRTGNTEAFF. CDR3 bases: TGCAGCGTGTTTCGGACGGGGAACACTGAAGCTTTCTTT.

The chain is built from TRBV5-4 and TRBJ2-1; a possible D gene is TRBD2 (6 bases). The length of the CDR3 is 15 residues. V gave up 4 bases and J gave up 8 bases, with 19 bases separating them. The germline V gene has CDR1 SGHNT and CDR2 YYREEE (reference sequence). Written as DNA, the CDR3 is TGTGCCAGCAGCCAAGAGTCTGGAGGGCCCTATGAGCAGTTCTTC. Its protein is CASSQESGGPYEQFF.

J is TRBJ2-3 and V is TRBV29-1; no clear D. Germline CDR1 is SQVTM and CDR2 is ANQGSEA. CDR3 length: 12 residues. Between the trimmed V and J ends, which lost 3 bases and 2 bases, there was a span of 6 bases. The chain's CDR3 is CSVERTTDTQYF. The CDR3 bases are TGCAGCGTTGAGCGGACCACAGATACGCAGTATTTT.

This rearrangement joins TRBV27 to TRBJ2-5; TRBD2 matches at 10 bases. Germline CDR1 reads MNHEY; CDR2 reads SMNVEV (reference sequence). The V gene end was trimmed by 5 bases and the J gene end by 5 bases; junction bases not matched to a gene: 5. CDR3 size: 14 residues. CDR3 sequence reads: CASSPRAGGETQYF. In nucleotides, the CDR3 is TGTGCCAGCAGTCCCAGAGCGGGAGGGGAGACCCAGTACTTC.

This clone has more than one count but fewer than ten. The chain recombines TRBV11-2 with TRBJ2-3; 7 bases match TRBD1. In germline, CDR1 is SGHAT, CDR2 FQNNGV. V gave up 4 bases and J gave up 2 bases; unmatched junction bases: 3. This CDR3 contains 14 residues. In DNA form, the CDR3 reads TGTGCCAGCAGCTGGGGACAGTTCACAGATACGCAGTATTTT. Amino acid sequence: CASSWGQFTDTQYF.

The rearrangement uses TRBV6-1 and TRBJ2-5; D unclear. In germline, CDR1 is MNHNS, CDR2 SASEGT. The CDR3 covers 15 residues. The ends were cut back, 1 base at V and 4 bases at J, with 13 bases in the middle. CDR3 sequence reads: CASSEVFDTIETQYF. CDR3 DNA sequence: TGTGCCAGCAGTGAAGTATTCGACACGATAGAGACCCAGTACTTC.

J is TRBJ1-1 and V is TRBV30; D uncertain. CDR3 length equals 13 residues. The germline CDR1 and CDR2 sequences are GTSNPN and SVGIG (reference sequence). Trimming cost V 3 bases and J 0 bases, with 8 bases left between them. The CDR3 is CAWSGSMNTEAFF. Written as DNA, the CDR3 is TGTGCCTGGAGCGGGAGCATGAACACTGAAGCTTTCTTT.

This clone was counted between two and nine times. This sequence joins TRBV14 and TRBJ1-2; possibly TRBD1 for D (5 bases). This CDR3 comprises 15 residues. Germline assignment: CDR1 SGHDN and CDR2 FVKESK. The V end was cut by 1 base, the J end by 2 bases, with 11 bases between. The CDR3 protein is CASSQGGSGNYGYTF. CDR3 DNA sequence: TGTGCCAGCAGCCAAGGGGGGTCCGGGAACTATGGCTACACCTTC.